The 28 T cell receptor beta chains below all came from one sample that was sequenced in a study of blood T cell repertoires in COVID-19. Profiled with immunoSEQ multiplex PCR; TCRdb holds only in-frame clones, not every one. This sample has 110,000 to 150,000 clones, with just over 85% found just once. Material: PBMCs or T cells enriched from blood (not recorded which). These receptors all stem from a man aged 50 to 59 who had recovered from COVID-19.

The chain employs TRBV30 and TRBJ1-2, with a tentative D call TRBD1 (6 bases). Trimming took 7 bases from V and 3 from J, leaving 9 bases between them. The CDR3 sequence is 11 residues long. Germline loops: CDR1 GTSNPN, CDR2 SVGIG (reference sequence). The DNA for the CDR3 is TGTGCCTTAAACAGGGACTATGGCTACACCTTC. Translated: CALNRDYGYTF.

CDR3 residues: CASSFDRSNYGYTF. The DNA for the CDR3 is TGTGCCAGCAGCTTCGACAGAAGTAACTATGGCTACACCTTC. The rearrangement joins TRBV7-2 to TRBJ1-2, with D perhaps TRBD1 (5 bases). Per germline, CDR1 SGHTA and CDR2 FQGNSA. The V and J ends lost 3 bases and 1 base respectively, with 9 bases between them. The CDR3 runs to 14 residues.

The J gene is TRBJ2-5, the V gene TRBV5-8; a weak D match, TRBD1 (6 bases). This CDR3 spans 16 amino acids. Trimming stripped 3 bases from V and 2 bases from J, with 17 bases between. The germline gives CDR1 SGHTS, CDR2 YDEGEE. The DNA of the CDR3 is TGTGCCAGCAGCTCCGGACAGCGAGACCTTCAAGAGACCCAGTACTTC. Its translation: CASSSGQRDLQETQYF.

This clone was picked up one time. The V and J genes are TRBV9 and TRBJ2-3, with TRBD2 matching 8 bases. Unmatched junction bases numbered 5, after V lost 4 bases and J lost 4 bases. The CDR3 covers 14 residues. CDR1 and CDR2 (germline): SGDLS, YYNGEE. In DNA form, the CDR3 reads TGTGCCAGCAGCCTCAGCGGGAGCTCAGATACGCAGTATTTT. Protein sequence: CASSLSGSSDTQYF.

This clone was recorded once. The chain carries TRBV2 and TRBJ2-3; TRBD1 agrees at 9 bases. The CDR3 is 15 amino acids. Germline CDR1 SNHLY, CDR2 FYNNEI. Trimming took 5 bases from V and 2 from J; bases not matched to a gene: 5. This CDR3 is CASSQDRGLTDTQYF. CDR3 DNA: TGTGCCAGCAGTCAGGACAGGGGTCTCACAGATACGCAGTATTTT.

This rearrangement joins TRBV6-5 to TRBJ1-2, with D perhaps TRBD1 (5 bases). Germline CDR1 is MNHEY and CDR2 is SVGAGI. The CDR3 has 14 amino acids. The ends were cut back, 6 bases at V and 2 bases at J, with 13 bases in the middle. Here the CDR3 DNA reads TGTGCCAGCAGGCCGGGCGGACAAAACTATGGCTACACCTTC. Translation: CASRPGGQNYGYTF.

This chain joins TRBV12-3 or TRBV12-4 and TRBJ1-2; D is ambiguous. The CDR3 loop spans 12 amino acids. Trimming removed 3 bases from V and 3 bases from J, with 5 bases in between. As DNA, the CDR3 is TGTGCCAGCAGTTTGGTAGACTATGGCTACACCTTC. Its translation: CASSLVDYGYTF.

The V call is TRBV7-8, the J call TRBJ1-5, with TRBD1 matching over 7 bases. V trimming: 5 bases; J trimming: 4 bases; junction bases outside the gene matches: 11. The length of the CDR3 is 16 residues. Germline CDR1 SGHVS, CDR2 FQNEAQ. CDR3 protein: CASSEDQDRVNQPQHF. In nucleotides, the CDR3 is TGTGCCAGCAGCGAAGATCAAGACAGGGTGAATCAGCCCCAGCATTTT.

The V gene is TRBV18, the J gene TRBJ1-5; TRBD1 matches 8 bases. CDR3 length: 16 amino acids. CDR1 KGHSH and CDR2 LQKENI come from the germline V gene. Trimming removed 5 bases from V and 6 bases from J; junction bases left unmatched: 12. In DNA, the CDR3 is TGTGCCAGCTCAGCCACCCCGACAGGGGCCGGTCAGCCCCAGCATTTT. The encoded protein is CASSATPTGAGQPQHF. Together with reference TRBV18 and TRBJ1-5, the CDR3 gives the full variable domain: NAGVMQNPRHLVRRRGQEARLRCSPMKGHSHVYWYRQLPEEGLKFMVYLQKENIIDESGMPKERFSAEFPKEGPSILRIQQVVRGDSAAYFCASSATPTGAGQPQHFGDGTRLSIL.

The rearrangement links TRBV18 to TRBJ1-5; D is perhaps TRBD1 (6 bases). Trimming cost V 1 base and J 4 bases, with 8 bases left between them. The germline V gene encodes CDR1 KGHSH and CDR2 LQKENI. The CDR3 covers 14 residues. The CDR3 loop reads CASSPRQENQPQHF. CDR3 nucleotides: TGTGCCAGCTCACCACGACAGGAGAATCAGCCCCAGCATTTT.

The rearrangement links TRBV4-1 to TRBJ2-5; possible D gene TRBD2, 7 bases. Trimming took off 4 bases at V and 4 bases at J, with 16 bases between the two ends. The CDR3 is 15 residues long. Germline CDR1 is MGHRA and CDR2 is YSYEKL. The CDR3 DNA follows: TGCGCCAGCAGCCGCAAGGGGGGGTTAGTAGAGACCCAGTACTTC. Residues: CASSRKGGLVETQYF.

The rearrangement links TRBV7-2 to TRBJ1-2, with a weak D call TRBD1 (6 bases). Trimming left V 5 bases short and J 8 bases short, with 21 bases between. Germline CDR1 and CDR2: SGHTA and FQGNSA. This CDR3 comprises 15 residues. CDR3 protein: CASSVNYDWGRGYTF. The CDR3 DNA follows: TGTGCCAGCAGCGTTAACTACGACTGGGGGCGAGGCTACACCTTC.

The chain uses TRBV5-1 and TRBJ2-5, with D maybe TRBD1 (6 bases). V was cut by 0 bases and J by 4 bases, with 10 bases left in between. Germline CDR1 and CDR2: SGHRS and YFSETQ. This CDR3 has 14 residues. In DNA, the CDR3 is TGCGCCAGCAGCTTGGCGGTGGGGGCAGAGACCCAGTACTTC. It translates to CASSLAVGAETQYF.

The V call is TRBV5-1, the J call TRBJ1-1, with no clear D. Germline loops: CDR1 SGHRS, CDR2 YFSETQ. Trimming removed 1 base at V and 0 bases at J, with 10 bases between. The CDR3 has 15 amino acids. CDR3 nucleotide sequence: TGCGCCAGCAGCTTGTCATTGCGAATGAACACTGAAGCTTTCTTT. Translation: CASSLSLRMNTEAFF.

This rearrangement joins TRBV6-5 to TRBJ1-2, with TRBD1 identical over 10 bases. Germline V gene sequence: CDR1 MNHEY, CDR2 SVGAGI. This CDR3 has 14 amino acids. J was trimmed by 8 bases and V by 4 bases; bases with no gene match: 7. This CDR3 reads CASSFGTGDDGYTF. CDR3 DNA: TGTGCCAGCAGTTTTGGGACAGGGGACGACGGCTACACCTTC.

The chain employs TRBV5-1 and TRBJ2-2; 10 positions agree with TRBD2. Per the germline V gene, CDR1 is SGHRS and CDR2 is YFSETQ. The V and J ends lost 2 bases and 6 bases, in that order; junction bases with no gene match: 4. CDR3 length equals 15 residues. The CDR3 DNA follows: TGCGCCAGCAGCTTTACCGGGACTAGCGCCGGGGAGCTGTTTTTT. Encoded protein: CASSFTGTSAGELFF.

The chain links TRBV15 to TRBJ2-7, with a tentative D call TRBD1 (6 bases). The CDR3 extends over 16 amino acids. From germline, CDR1 is LNHNV and CDR2 YYDKDF (reference sequence). V was trimmed by 5 bases and J by 5 bases, leaving 22 bases between them. CDR3 amino acids: CATSPPFGQKTDEQYF. In DNA, the CDR3 is TGTGCCACCAGCCCTCCCTTCGGACAGAAGACGGACGAGCAGTACTTC.

This chain joins TRBV15 and TRBJ1-1; possibly TRBD1 for D (5 bases). V was clipped by 0 bases and J by 4 bases, with 9 bases between them. Germline V gene lookup returns CDR1 LNHNV and CDR2 YYDKDF (reference sequence). The CDR3 length is 14 residues. CDR3 protein: CATSRDARATEAFF. The DNA for the CDR3 is TGTGCCACCAGCAGAGATGCCAGGGCCACTGAAGCTTTCTTT.

The chain is built from TRBV6-5 and TRBJ1-4, with D possibly TRBD1 on 6 matching bases. The CDR3 sequence is 11 residues long. From germline, CDR1 is MNHEY and CDR2 SVGAGI. The V and J ends lost 9 bases and 8 bases respectively, with 10 bases between them. CDR3 loop: CASSQGEKLFF. Written as DNA, the CDR3 is TGTGCCAGTTCGCAGGGGGAAAAACTGTTTTTT.

There are a few counts of this clone. The rearrangement joins TRBV2 to TRBJ1-5, with D maybe TRBD1 (6 bases). The CDR3 runs 14 residues. Trimming left V 6 bases short and J 6 bases short, with 15 bases between. Germline-derived CDR1 and CDR2 are SNHLY and FYNNEI. Written as DNA, the CDR3 is TGTGCCAGCAGGGTTGAGACAGGATCTCAGCCCCAGCATTTT. Encoded protein: CASRVETGSQPQHF.

The chain recombines TRBV25-1 with TRBJ2-5; TRBD2 agrees at 11 bases. The ends lost 2 bases at V and 6 bases at J; junction bases unmatched: 5. The CDR3 sequence is 15 residues long. The germline V gene has CDR1 MGHDK and CDR2 SYGVNS. As DNA, the CDR3 is TGTGCCAGCAGTGAAACTAGCGGGAGCGGAAAGACCCAGTACTTC. Protein: CASSETSGSGKTQYF.

This rearrangement joins TRBV6-2 or TRBV6-3 to TRBJ1-2, with a tentative D call TRBD1 (6 bases). Germline assignment: CDR1 MNHEY and CDR2 SVGEGT. V lost 2 bases, J lost 6 bases, and 13 bases lay in between. The CDR3 is 14 residues long. CDR3 sequence: CASSYGGAADGYTF. CDR3 DNA: TGTGCCAGCAGTTACGGGGGCGCTGCCGATGGCTACACCTTC.

CDR3 sequence: CASSTRRTSGRSSYNEQFF. The CDR3 coding sequence is TGTGCCAGCAGTACACGACGGACTAGCGGGAGATCCTCCTACAATGAGCAGTTCTTC. This chain connects TRBV28 to TRBJ2-1; TRBD2 agrees at 13 bases. V was clipped by 5 bases and J by 0 bases; unmatched bases: 10. The CDR3 consists of 19 residues. Germline CDR1 reads MDHEN; CDR2 reads SYDVKM.

J is TRBJ2-1 and V is TRBV12-5; tentatively, D is TRBD1 (5 bases). V dropped 9 bases and J dropped 8 bases, with 17 bases sitting between them. CDR3 size: 13 residues. Germline CDR1 reads LGHNT; CDR2 reads FRNRAP. The CDR3 sequence is CASGMGRVDEQFF. CDR3 sequence (DNA): TGTGCTAGCGGCATGGGCAGGGTGGATGAGCAGTTCTTC.

The gene calls are TRBV5-1 and TRBJ1-5, with D maybe TRBD1 (5 bases). The CDR3 contains 14 residues. V lost 4 bases and J 4 bases, leaving 12 bases between the germline ends. Germline V gene sequence: CDR1 SGHRS, CDR2 YFSETQ. CDR3 DNA: TGCGCCAGCAGCCCCGGCCAGGGAAATCAGCCCCAGCATTTT. It encodes CASSPGQGNQPQHF.

This rearrangement joins TRBV14 to TRBJ1-2; D possibly corresponds to TRBD1 (6 bases). Between the trimmed V and J ends, which lost 4 bases and 7 bases, there was a span of 10 bases. The germline V gene has CDR1 SGHDN and CDR2 FVKESK. The CDR3 is made up of 12 amino acids. CDR3 sequence reads: CASSLQGFGYTF. For the CDR3, the DNA is TGTGCCAGCAGCCTCCAGGGGTTTGGCTACACCTTC.

This clone was counted a single time. The chain combines TRBV7-2 with TRBJ2-5; D is perhaps TRBD2 (6 bases). The V and J ends lost 5 bases and 3 bases respectively, with 13 bases between them. The CDR3 is made up of 14 amino acids. Germline V gene data show CDR1 as SGHTA and CDR2 as FQGNSA. The CDR3, as DNA: TGTGCCAGCAGCCAAGATTGGGGGGAAGAGACCCAGTACTTC. Amino acids: CASSQDWGEETQYF. The full variable domain, rest sourced from reference TRBV7-2 and TRBJ2-5, is GAGVSQSPSNKVTEKGKDVELRCDPISGHTALYWYRQSLGQGLEFLIYFQGNSAPDKSGLPSDRFSAERTGGSVSTLTIQRTQQEDSAVYLCASSQDWGEETQYFGPGTRLLVL.

The J gene is TRBJ2-1, the V gene TRBV11-2, with TRBD1 matching over 8 bases. The CDR3 is 15 residues long. In germline, CDR1 is SGHAT, CDR2 FQNNGV. Trimming at V came to 4 bases and at J to 3 bases, leaving 5 bases not matched to a gene. The CDR3 reads CASSSQTGGYNEQFF. The CDR3 DNA reads TGTGCCAGCAGCTCGCAAACAGGGGGCTACAATGAGCAGTTCTTC.